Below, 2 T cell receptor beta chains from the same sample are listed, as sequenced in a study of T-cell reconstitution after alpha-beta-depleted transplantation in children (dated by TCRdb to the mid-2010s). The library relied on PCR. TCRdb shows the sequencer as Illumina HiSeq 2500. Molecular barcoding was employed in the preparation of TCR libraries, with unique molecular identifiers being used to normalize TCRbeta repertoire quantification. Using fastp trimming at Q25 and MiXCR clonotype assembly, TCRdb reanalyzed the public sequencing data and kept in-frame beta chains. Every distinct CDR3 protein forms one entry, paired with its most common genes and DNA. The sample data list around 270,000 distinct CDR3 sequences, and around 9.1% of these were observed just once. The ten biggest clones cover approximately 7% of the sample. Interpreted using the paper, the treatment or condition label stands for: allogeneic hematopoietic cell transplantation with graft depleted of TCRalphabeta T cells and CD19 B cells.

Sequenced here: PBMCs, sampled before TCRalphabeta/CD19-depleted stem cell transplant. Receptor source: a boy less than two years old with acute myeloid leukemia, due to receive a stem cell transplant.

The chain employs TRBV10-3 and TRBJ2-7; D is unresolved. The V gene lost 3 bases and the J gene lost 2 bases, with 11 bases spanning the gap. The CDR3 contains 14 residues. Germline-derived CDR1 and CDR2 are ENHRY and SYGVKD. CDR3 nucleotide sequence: TGTGCCATCAGTGATCTATGGCAGCCCTACGAGCAGTACTTC. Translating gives CAISDLWQPYEQYF.

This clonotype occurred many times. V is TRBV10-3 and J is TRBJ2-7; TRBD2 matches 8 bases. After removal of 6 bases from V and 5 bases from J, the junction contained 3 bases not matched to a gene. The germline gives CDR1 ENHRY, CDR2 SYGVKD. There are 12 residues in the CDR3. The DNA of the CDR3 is TGTGCCATCAGCGGACTAGCCAACGAGCAGTACTTC. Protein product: CAISGLANEQYF.